Below are 13 T cell receptor beta chains sequenced from a single sample in a study of monozygotic twins with inflammatory bowel disease. Reprocessing the 5' RACE reads, TCRdb reports a single entry for every CDR3 protein and omits DNA. The table lists over 110,000 distinct CDR3 sequences. Input material: blood. The receptors come from a human donor with ulcerative colitis or Crohn's disease, or a healthy co-twin of an affected twin (not recorded which).

The chain carries TRBV7-2 and TRBJ2-3; TCRdb picks TRBD1, but there is no DNA to check that call. The CDR3 spans 14 residues. The germline gives CDR1 SGHTA, CDR2 FQGNSA. CDR3 protein: CASSLYREKDTQYF. The full variable domain, in which reference TRBV7-2 and TRBJ2-3 provide the parts outside the CDR3, is GAGVSQSPSNKVTEKGKDVELRCDPISGHTALYWYRQSLGQGLEFLIYFQGNSAPDKSGLPSDRFSAERTGGSVSTLTIQRTQQEDSAVYLCASSLYREKDTQYFGPGTRLTVL.

The rearrangement joins TRBV29-1 to TRBJ1-1; TCRdb picks TRBD1, but there is no DNA to check that call. The CDR3 is 12 amino acids. CDR1 and CDR2 (germline): SQVTM, ANQGSEA. The CDR3 sequence: CSVDRGYTEAFF. The whole variable domain, remainder taken from reference TRBV29-1 and TRBJ1-1, is SAVISQKPSRDICQRGTSLTIQCQVDSQVTMMFWYRQQPGQSLTLIATANQGSEATYESGFVIDKFPISRPNLTFSTLTVSNMSPEDSSIYLCSVDRGYTEAFFGQGTRLTVV.

This rearrangement joins TRBV5-1 to TRBJ1-6. Germline CDR1 is SGHRS and CDR2 is YFSETQ. The CDR3 contains 15 residues. The chain's CDR3 is CASSLGQGDNSPLHF. Filled out from reference TRBV5-1 and TRBJ1-6, the complete variable domain reads KAGVTQTPRYLIKTRGQQVTLSCSPISGHRSVSWYQQTPGQGLQFLFEYFSETQRNKGNFPGRFSGRQFSNSRSEMNVSTLELGDSALYLCASSLGQGDNSPLHFGNGTRLTVT.

The CDR3 loop reads CASSQPGTLYEQYF. The chain employs TRBV6-2 or TRBV6-3 and TRBJ2-7; as DNA is missing, the TRBD2 call by TCRdb cannot be tested. Germline CDR1 MNHEY, CDR2 SVGEGT. CDR3 length equals 14 residues.

The chain recombines TRBV5-1 with TRBJ1-4. The CDR3 is 16 amino acids. The germline V gene encodes CDR1 SGHRS and CDR2 YFSETQ. This CDR3 is CASSSGQGATNEKLFF. Together with reference TRBV5-1 and TRBJ1-4, the CDR3 gives the full variable domain: KAGVTQTPRYLIKTRGQQVTLSCSPISGHRSVSWYQQTPGQGLQFLFEYFSETQRNKGNFPGRFSGRQFSNSRSEMNVSTLELGDSALYLCASSSGQGATNEKLFFGSGTQLSVL.

The genes are TRBV20-1 and TRBJ1-1; TCRdb's D gene call, TRBD1, goes unchecked for lack of DNA. The CDR3 has 14 residues. Germline V lookup: CDR1 DFQATT, CDR2 SNEGSKA (reference sequence). CDR3: CSASRPVGITEAFF.

The CDR3 region is CAWSVGTSGYNEQFF. V is TRBV30 and J is TRBJ2-1; TCRdb's D gene call, TRBD2, goes unchecked for lack of DNA. Germline V gene lookup returns CDR1 GTSNPN and CDR2 SVGIG (reference sequence). The CDR3 consists of 15 residues.

The gene calls are TRBV7-2 and TRBJ2-4; TCRdb's D call of TRBD1 is untestable without DNA. This CDR3 is 12 amino acids long. Germline V lookup: CDR1 SGHTA, CDR2 FQGNSA. The CDR3 sequence: CASSPQGPPSYF.

This sequence joins TRBV3-1 and TRBJ1-4; TCRdb lists TRBD1, though no DNA is available to test this call. The length of the CDR3 is 16 residues. Looked up from germline, CDR1 is LGHDT and CDR2 is YNNKEL (reference sequence). The CDR3 sequence is CASSQGYGTGDEKLFF.

The chain is built from TRBV9 and TRBJ2-2; there is no DNA to check the TCRdb D call of TRBD1. Germline V gene sequence: CDR1 SGDLS, CDR2 YYNGEE. CDR3 length: 16 amino acids. CDR3 region: CASSTGGGGSTGELFF.

The chain joins TRBV7-9 to TRBJ1-1. The V gene's germline CDR1 is SEHNR and CDR2 FQNEAQ (reference sequence). The CDR3 is made up of 13 amino acids. CDR3 loop: CASSLRSTTEAFF.

This chain's CDR3 is CASSPATGGFELFGTEQYF. The V call is TRBV12-3 or TRBV12-4, the J call TRBJ2-7; there is no DNA to check the TCRdb D call of TRBD1. The CDR3 spans 19 residues.

The CDR3 sequence: CASSITGSAEAFF. This sequence joins TRBV7-9 and TRBJ1-1; TCRdb picks TRBD1, but there is no DNA to check that call. Per germline, CDR1 SEHNR and CDR2 FQNEAQ (reference sequence). The CDR3 has 13 residues.